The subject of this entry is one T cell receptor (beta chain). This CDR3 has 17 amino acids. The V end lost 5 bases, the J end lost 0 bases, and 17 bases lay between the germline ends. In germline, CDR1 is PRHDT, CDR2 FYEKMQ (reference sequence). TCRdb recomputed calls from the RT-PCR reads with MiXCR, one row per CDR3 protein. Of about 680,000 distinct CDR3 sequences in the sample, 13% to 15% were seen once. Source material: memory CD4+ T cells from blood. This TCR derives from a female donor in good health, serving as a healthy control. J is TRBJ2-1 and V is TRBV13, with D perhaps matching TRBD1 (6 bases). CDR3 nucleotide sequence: TGTGCCAGCAGCAGAATAACAGGGATTAGCTCCTACAATGAGCAGTTCTTC. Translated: CASSRITGISSYNEQFF.